Listed below are T cell receptor beta chains from one sample, sequenced in a study of blood T cell repertoires in COVID-19. Profiled with immunoSEQ multiplex PCR; TCRdb holds only in-frame clones, not every one. The table shows roughly 70,000 clones, with about 88% occurring only once. The sequencing input was peripheral blood. The receptors were sampled from a man between 65 and 85 years old with active COVID-19. The CDR3 runs from the conserved cysteine through the conserved F or W. D genes are given only for firm matches. A row's size may be missing; if present it is once, few, many or a size class.

v_gene	abundance	d_gene	j_gene	CDR3aa	CDR3nt
TRBV6-2/TRBV6-3	-	-	TRBJ1-1	CASSFGRVGEAFF	TGTGCCAGCAGTTTTGGCAGGGTGGGTGAAGCTTTCTTT
TRBV4-3	-	TRBD1	TRBJ2-7	CASSRQGFAGEQYF	TGCGCCAGCAGCCGACAGGGGTTCGCGGGGGAGCAGTACTTC
TRBV12-2	-	-	TRBJ2-5	CASRSPPWRENQETQYF	TGTGCAAGTCGCTCCCCCCCCTGGCGGGAGAACCAAGAGACCCAGTACTTC
TRBV6-5	-	TRBD1	TRBJ2-5	CASGRGGTGQETQYF	TGTGCCAGCGGGAGGGGCGGGACAGGGCAAGAGACCCAGTACTTC
TRBV7-9	-	TRBD1	TRBJ1-1	CASSHMFRGRRDTEAFF	TGTGCCAGCAGCCATATGTTTAGGGGGCGTCGGGACACTGAAGCTTTCTTT
TRBV6-5	-	TRBD1	TRBJ2-7	CASSYGGQGSYEQYF	TGTGCCAGCAGTTACGGGGGACAGGGGTCCTACGAGCAGTACTTC
TRBV10-3	-	TRBD2	TRBJ2-2	CAISGGQREANTGELFF	TGTGCCATCAGTGGGGGGCAGCGGGAGGCCAACACCGGGGAGCTGTTTTTT
TRBV29-1	-	TRBD2	TRBJ2-7	CSAAGGSEQYF	TGCAGCGCCGCGGGGGGGTCCGAGCAGTACTTC
TRBV5-1	-	TRBD1	TRBJ1-1	CASSQGAGGTEAFF	TGCGCCAGCAGCCAGGGGGCCGGCGGCACTGAAGCTTTCTTT
TRBV10-3	-	TRBD1	TRBJ2-1	CAISLDGQGRDEQFF	TGTGCCATCAGTCTGGACGGACAGGGCAGGGATGAGCAGTTCTTC
TRBV5-6	-	-	TRBJ2-3	CASSLDYRRDDTQYF	TGTGCCAGCAGCTTGGATTACAGGAGGGACGATACGCAGTATTTT
TRBV24-1	-	-	TRBJ2-1	CATSEELGSDEQFF	TGTGCCACCAGTGAGGAACTAGGCTCCGATGAGCAGTTCTTC
TRBV2	-	TRBD2	TRBJ2-3	CASRPGTSGTDTQYF	TGTGCCAGCAGGCCGGGGACTAGCGGGACAGATACGCAGTATTTT
TRBV7-6	-	TRBD2	TRBJ2-7	CASSPRLAGDSYEQYF	TGTGCCAGCAGCCCCCGACTAGCGGGAGACTCCTACGAGCAGTACTTC
TRBV24-1	-	TRBD2	TRBJ2-1	CATSDPGLAGGRGNEQFF	TGTGCCACCAGTGACCCGGGACTAGCGGGAGGTCGAGGGAATGAGCAGTTCTTC
TRBV5-4	-	-	TRBJ1-6	CASSPGQNSPLHF	TGTGCCAGCAGCCCCGGACAGAATTCACCCCTCCACTTT
TRBV5-1	-	TRBD1	TRBJ2-6	CASSLGQGLSGANVLTF	TGCGCCAGCAGCTTGGGACAGGGCCTCTCTGGGGCCAACGTCCTGACTTTC
TRBV6-5	-	-	TRBJ2-3	CASSPGTPEEYF	TGTGCCAGCAGTCCCGGGACACCCGAGGAGTATTTT
TRBV9	-	-	TRBJ1-3	CASSVGGTGNTIYF	TGTGCCAGCAGCGTCGGGGGGACGGGAAACACCATATATTTT
TRBV9	-	TRBD1	TRBJ2-1	CASSVAGQGGSPPYNEQFF	TGTGCCAGCAGCGTAGCGGGACAGGGAGGGAGCCCACCCTACAATGAGCAGTTCTTC
TRBV28	-	TRBD1	TRBJ1-5	CASSDRGNQPQHF	TGTGCCAGCAGTGACAGGGGTAATCAGCCCCAGCATTTT
TRBV6-4	-	TRBD2	TRBJ2-2	CASSRTSGRGSNTGELFF	TGTGCCAGCAGCAGGACTAGCGGGAGGGGCTCGAACACCGGGGAGCTGTTTTTT
TRBV7-2	-	-	TRBJ1-2	CASSPQNYGYTF	TGTGCCAGCAGCCCCCAAAACTATGGCTACACCTTC
TRBV2	once	TRBD2	TRBJ2-6	CASTPLGAGVGGANVLTF	TGTGCCAGCACCCCGCTTGGAGCGGGAGTTGGTGGGGCCAACGTCCTGACTTTC
TRBV11-3	-	TRBD2	TRBJ2-3	CASSSGTSGRMDTQYF	TGTGCCAGCAGCTCGGGGACTAGCGGGAGGATGGATACGCAGTATTTT
TRBV28	-	-	TRBJ2-7	CASTPSGGTYEQYF	TGTGCCAGCACTCCCAGCGGAGGAACCTACGAGCAGTACTTC
TRBV7-2	once	-	TRBJ1-1	CASSLMGENTEAFF	TGTGCCAGCAGCTTAATGGGCGAGAACACTGAAGCTTTCTTT
TRBV20-1	-	-	TRBJ1-6	CSASGGLSPLHF	TGCAGTGCTAGTGGGGGCCTTTCACCCCTCCACTTT
TRBV19	-	TRBD1	TRBJ2-2	CASTRDRGGRGELFF	TGTGCCAGTACCAGGGACAGGGGGGGCCGCGGGGAGCTGTTTTTT
TRBV24-1	-	-	TRBJ1-5	CATSRGSNQPQHF	TGTGCCACCAGTCGAGGCAGCAATCAGCCCCAGCATTTT
TRBV11-2	once	-	TRBJ1-3	CASSQGPASGNTIYF	TGTGCCAGCAGCCAGGGTCCGGCCTCTGGAAACACCATATATTTT
TRBV24-1	-	TRBD1	TRBJ1-1	CATSDGPTGGTEAFF	TGTGCCACCAGTGATGGACCGACAGGGGGGACTGAAGCTTTCTTT
TRBV7-2	-	TRBD2	TRBJ2-1	CASSPGASGGGGEQFF	TGTGCCAGCAGCCCAGGGGCTAGCGGGGGTGGAGGAGAGCAGTTCTTC
TRBV18	-	-	TRBJ1-4	CASSGTQEKLFF	TGTGCCAGCTCCGGGACACAGGAAAAACTGTTTTTT
TRBV5-8	-	TRBD1	TRBJ1-2	CASSPGQGARYGYTF	TGTGCCAGCAGCCCCGGACAGGGGGCCCGATATGGCTACACCTTC
TRBV9	-	-	TRBJ2-2	CASSPRGGGRTSGELFF	TGTGCCAGCAGCCCCAGGGGGGGCGGGAGGACCTCCGGGGAGCTGTTTTTT
TRBV7-9	-	-	TRBJ1-1	CATRASGGYSEAFF	TGTGCCACCCGGGCCTCGGGCGGGTACTCTGAAGCTTTCTTT
TRBV6-5	-	TRBD2	TRBJ2-5	CAGAAGTSQETQYF	TGTGCCGGAGCAGCCGGGACTAGCCAAGAGACCCAGTACTTC
TRBV3-1/TRBV3-2	-	-	TRBJ2-5	CASSLKMSGETQYF	TGTGCCAGCAGTCTCAAGATGTCGGGGGAGACCCAGTACTTC
TRBV28	-	TRBD2	TRBJ2-2	CASRAGTSGSTGAGELFF	TGTGCCAGCAGAGCCGGGACTAGCGGGAGTACTGGCGCCGGGGAGCTGTTTTTT
TRBV30	-	-	TRBJ1-2	CAWSPGNGYTF	TGTGCCTGGAGTCCAGGGAATGGCTACACCTTC
TRBV18	-	TRBD1	TRBJ2-1	CASSPNTGDNEQFF	TGTGCCAGCTCACCAAACACAGGGGACAATGAGCAGTTCTTC
TRBV27	-	-	TRBJ1-5	CASSLFPSSRHRSNQPQHF	TGTGCCAGCAGTTTATTCCCGTCGTCGCGGCACCGTAGCAATCAGCCCCAGCATTTT
TRBV7-2	-	TRBD1	TRBJ2-3	CASSSNRDRGTDTQYF	TGTGCCAGCAGCTCTAACCGGGACAGAGGCACAGATACGCAGTATTTT
TRBV30	-	-	TRBJ2-7	CAWSVLRTGTSYEQYF	TGTGCCTGGAGTGTACTTAGAACAGGAACCTCCTACGAGCAGTACTTC
TRBV25-1	-	TRBD2	TRBJ2-3	CASSSRGGSMSDTQYF	TGTGCCAGCAGTTCCCGGGGGGGGAGTATGTCAGATACGCAGTATTTT
TRBV5-1	-	TRBD2	TRBJ2-7	CASSPSPGTSGSSYEQYF	TGCGCCAGCAGCCCGAGTCCCGGGACTAGCGGGAGCTCCTACGAGCAGTACTTC
TRBV9	-	-	TRBJ2-7	CASSGDVAAGSYEQYF	TGTGCCAGCAGCGGCGATGTAGCGGCCGGCTCCTACGAGCAGTACTTC
TRBV3-1/TRBV3-2	-	TRBD1	TRBJ1-3	CASSQSAGGLNTIYF	TGTGCCAGCAGCCAAAGTGCAGGGGGATTGAACACCATATATTTT
TRBV2	-	-	TRBJ1-2	CASRAPAGSGYTF	TGTGCCAGCAGAGCACCGGCGGGGAGTGGCTACACCTTC
TRBV19	-	TRBD1	TRBJ1-2	CASTRGTANNYGYTF	TGTGCCAGTACCCGGGGGACAGCAAATAACTATGGCTACACCTTC
TRBV7-3	-	TRBD2	TRBJ2-3	CASSSPQREWYF	TGTGCCAGCAGCTCCCCCCAGCGGGAGTGGTATTTT
TRBV7-9	-	-	TRBJ2-1	CASSWRVGPQNEQFF	TGTGCCAGCAGCTGGAGGGTGGGGCCCCAGAATGAGCAGTTCTTC
TRBV28	once	TRBD1	TRBJ1-5	CASSPPQRDRAGF	TGTGCCAGCAGTCCCCCCCAGCGCGACAGGGCCGGCTTT
TRBV19	once	-	TRBJ1-1	CASSIGGTGLVEAFF	TGTGCCAGTAGTATAGGAGGAACAGGGTTGGTTGAAGCTTTCTTT
TRBV18	-	-	TRBJ2-7	CASSPSSYEQYF	TGTGCCAGCTCACCTAGCAGCTACGAGCAGTACTTC
TRBV9	-	-	TRBJ2-3	CASSVGVADTQYF	TGTGCCAGCAGCGTAGGGGTAGCGGATACGCAGTATTTT
TRBV4-1	-	TRBD2	TRBJ2-1	CASSPGLAGNEQFF	TGCGCCAGCAGCCCGGGACTAGCGGGGAATGAGCAGTTCTTC
TRBV13	-	TRBD2	TRBJ2-5	CASSLGLAGAQETQYF	TGTGCCAGCAGCTTAGGCCTAGCGGGGGCCCAAGAGACCCAGTACTTC